This passage covers 19 T cell receptor beta chains from one sample sequenced in a study of cytomegalovirus exposure and HLA in healthy donors. Vbeta (60) and Jbeta (13) primers were used in the PCR. Some clones are missing from TCRdb's copy, which holds only in-frame ones; the method was immunoSEQ multiplex PCR. The sample records 240,000 or so clones, 81% being singletons. The sample consisted of PBMCs. All receptors derive from a woman aged 60-75 years in good health and CMV-seropositive.

The chain recombines TRBV27 with TRBJ1-1, with TRBD1 identical over 9 bases. CDR1 MNHEY and CDR2 SMNVEV come from the germline V gene (reference sequence). The CDR3 length is 18 residues. The V and J ends lost 5 bases and 0 bases, in that order; junction bases with no gene match: 13. The CDR3 here is CASSPLTGGELMNTEAFF. The CDR3 coding sequence is TGTGCCAGCAGTCCACTCACAGGGGGCGAGTTAATGAACACTGAAGCTTTCTTT.

The chain is built from TRBV4-1 and TRBJ2-4; 8 positions agree with TRBD2. Germline CDR1 and CDR2: MGHRA and YSYEKL. The CDR3 is made up of 17 amino acids. After removal of 4 bases from V and 2 bases from J, the junction contained 10 bases not matched to a gene. The CDR3 nucleotides are TGCGCCAGCAGCCTTCAAGCCGGGGGGGCTACCAAAAACATTCAGTACTTC. Its protein is CASSLQAGGATKNIQYF.

The rearrangement links TRBV9 to TRBJ2-5, with TRBD2 matching over 11 bases. Per the germline V gene, CDR1 is SGDLS and CDR2 is YYNGEE. The V and J ends lost 0 bases and 2 bases, in that order; junction bases with no gene match: 6. This CDR3 is 17 amino acids long. The CDR3 sequence is CASSVGLAGGLQETQYF. Here the CDR3 DNA reads TGTGCCAGCAGCGTAGGTCTAGCGGGAGGACTGCAAGAGACCCAGTACTTC. Combining the CDR3 with reference TRBV9 and TRBJ2-5 gives the whole variable domain DSGVTQTPKHLITATGQRVTLRCSPRSGDLSVYWYQQSLDQGLQFLIQYYNGEERAKGNILERFSAQQFPDLHSELNLSSLELGDSALYFCASSVGLAGGLQETQYFGPGTRLLVL.

This chain uses TRBV19 with TRBJ2-7; TRBD2 matches at 13 bases. Germline loops: CDR1 LNHDA, CDR2 SQIVND (reference sequence). CDR3 length: 17 amino acids. V shed 4 bases and J 0 bases; nucleotides not matched to a gene: 6. The CDR3 region is CASSKGLAGALSYEQYF. CDR3 DNA: TGTGCCAGTAGTAAAGGACTAGCGGGAGCCCTCTCCTACGAGCAGTACTTC.

The chain has TRBV2 and TRBJ1-5; possible D gene TRBD1, 5 bases. Germline V gene sequence: CDR1 SNHLY, CDR2 FYNNEI. The ends were cut back, 6 bases at V and 0 bases at J, with 18 bases in the middle. The CDR3 has 17 amino acids. CDR3 sequence (DNA): TGTGCCAGCAGGACGCGGGGCGAGGCTGGTAGCAATCAGCCCCAGCATTTT. The encoded protein is CASRTRGEAGSNQPQHF.

This chain connects TRBV2 to TRBJ2-7, with D possibly being TRBD2 (5 bases). Trimming shortened V by 8 bases and J by 9 bases, and 17 bases separated the two germline ends. There are 12 residues in the CDR3. Per germline, CDR1 SNHLY and CDR2 FYNNEI. The CDR3 DNA reads as TGTGCCAGCGCCAACCAGGCGGAGGCGCAGTACTTC. Amino acid sequence: CASANQAEAQYF. Variable domain in full (rest from reference TRBV2 and TRBJ2-7): EPEVTQTPSHQVTQMGQEVILRCVPISNHLYFYWYRQILGQKVEFLVSFYNNEISEKSEIFDDQFSVERPDGSNFTLKIRSTKLEDSAMYFCASANQAEAQYFGPGTRLTVT.

This rearrangement joins TRBV2 to TRBJ2-3; 8 nucleotides match TRBD1. The CDR3 runs 16 residues. V was pared by 2 bases and J by 2 bases, with 6 bases of the junction left unmatched. Germline CDR1 SNHLY, CDR2 FYNNEI. CDR3 amino acids: CASSEQGASFTDTQYF. The CDR3, as DNA: TGTGCCAGCAGTGAACAGGGGGCTTCATTCACAGATACGCAGTATTTT.

V usage is TRBV27 and J usage is TRBJ2-1; 14 nucleotides align to TRBD2. The CDR3 loop spans 16 amino acids. Germline CDR1 and CDR2: MNHEY and SMNVEV (reference sequence). The junction had 8 bases not matched to a gene; V was cut back by 4 bases and J by 9 bases. CDR3 in amino acids: CASSWTLGTSGSEQFF. CDR3 nucleotides: TGTGCCAGCAGTTGGACACTCGGGACTAGCGGGAGTGAGCAGTTCTTC.

The rearrangement links TRBV2 to TRBJ2-3; D is possibly TRBD2 (5 bases). This CDR3 has 19 amino acids. V was trimmed by 5 bases and J by 0 bases, leaving 24 bases between them. Germline V lookup: CDR1 SNHLY, CDR2 FYNNEI. CDR3 amino acids: CASSPPRAERRSSTDTQYF. The CDR3 DNA is TGTGCCAGCAGTCCCCCTCGAGCGGAGCGGCGATCTAGCACAGATACGCAGTATTTT.

The chain carries TRBV5-6 and TRBJ2-2, with a tentative D call TRBD2 (5 bases). V was shortened by 7 bases and J by 5 bases, with 9 bases between the two germline ends. The CDR3 loop spans 12 amino acids. Germline V CDR1 and CDR2: SGHDT, YYEEEE. The CDR3 nucleotides read TGTGCCAGCGGTCGGGATACCGGGGAGCTGTTTTTT. It codes for CASGRDTGELFF.

The chain is built from TRBV4-1 and TRBJ2-3, with 14 positions matching TRBD2. Germline V gene data show CDR1 as MGHRA and CDR2 as YSYEKL. With 0 bases clipped from V and 5 bases from J, the junction kept 10 bases outside the gene matches. The CDR3 consists of 19 residues. CDR3 in DNA: TGCGCCAGCAGCCAAGAATCCCGAAGGACTAGCGGGAGGCAAGATACGCAGTATTTT. Its translation is CASSQESRRTSGRQDTQYF.

The J gene is TRBJ1-1, the V gene TRBV11-1, with D perhaps matching TRBD1 (6 bases). Germline V gene sequence: CDR1 SGHAT, CDR2 FQDESV (reference sequence). The V and J ends lost 5 bases and 8 bases respectively, with 15 bases between them. CDR3 size: 13 residues. This CDR3 reads CASSPTGSLEAFF. The CDR3 DNA follows: TGTGCCAGCAGCCCCACAGGGTCCCTCGAAGCTTTCTTT.

This chain uses TRBV2 with TRBJ2-7; D call uncertain. Germline V gene data show CDR1 as SNHLY and CDR2 as FYNNEI. The CDR3 consists of 12 residues. Trimming removed 1 base at V and 6 bases at J, with 7 bases between. The CDR3 DNA follows: TGTGCCAGCAGTGAAGGCCCGGTCGAGCAGTACTTC. Translation gives CASSEGPVEQYF.

The chain uses TRBV7-9 and TRBJ2-1; 9 positions match TRBD2. V shed 5 bases, J shed 4 bases, and the junction held 9 bases outside the gene matches. CDR1 and CDR2 (germline): SEHNR, FQNEAQ (reference sequence). The CDR3 sequence is 16 residues long. CDR3 amino acids: CASSLDLAGSYNEQFF. CDR3 nucleotides: TGTGCCAGCAGCCTCGACCTAGCGGGAAGTTACAATGAGCAGTTCTTC.

The chain is built from TRBV28 and TRBJ1-5, with TRBD1 matching over 7 bases. This CDR3 comprises 15 residues. Germline CDR1 is MDHEN and CDR2 is SYDVKM. V was clipped by 6 bases and J by 0 bases; unmatched bases: 5. CDR3 loop: CASSKTGISNQPQHF. Written as DNA, the CDR3 is TGTGCCAGCAGCAAGACAGGGATTAGCAATCAGCCCCAGCATTTT.

This chain joins TRBV27 and TRBJ2-7, with 8 bases lining up with TRBD2. Trimming at V came to 5 bases and at J to 3 bases, leaving 3 bases not matched to a gene. Germline-derived CDR1 and CDR2 are MNHEY and SMNVEV (reference sequence). CDR3 length: 13 residues. The CDR3 nucleotides are TGTGCCAGCAGTCTAGCGGGTGGCTACGAGCAGTACTTC. Residues: CASSLAGGYEQYF.

The chain links TRBV4-2 to TRBJ2-3; maybe TRBD2 (7 bases). The length of the CDR3 is 15 residues. CDR1 LGHNA and CDR2 YNFKEQ come from the germline V gene. With 0 bases removed from V and 9 bases from J, the gap between germline ends came to 16 bases. The CDR3 DNA reads TGTGCCAGCAGCCAAGAGTACAGGGAGGGGTTAACGCAGTATTTT. The encoded protein is CASSQEYREGLTQYF.

This chain joins TRBV30 and TRBJ1-2; D call uncertain. Germline V gene sequence: CDR1 GTSNPN, CDR2 SVGIG (reference sequence). This CDR3 is 11 amino acids long. Trimming left V 3 bases short and J 8 bases short, with 10 bases between. CDR3 protein: CAWSGFQGYTF. CDR3 bases: TGTGCCTGGAGCGGGTTCCAGGGCTACACCTTC. The whole variable domain, remainder taken from reference TRBV30 and TRBJ1-2, is SQTIHQWPATLVQPVGSPLSLECTVEGTSNPNLYWYRQAAGRGLQLLFYSVGIGQISSEVPQNLSASRPQDRQFILSSKKLLLSDSGFYLCAWSGFQGYTFGSGTRLTVV.

The chain joins TRBV18 to TRBJ2-7, with 8 bases fitting TRBD1. Germline V gene sequence: CDR1 KGHSH, CDR2 LQKENI. The J segment lost 4 bases and the V segment lost 3 bases, leaving 5 bases of the junction unmatched. The CDR3 runs to 14 residues. DNA for the CDR3: TGTGCCAGCTCACCTCAGGGGGCCGGGTACGAGCAGTACTTC. Protein sequence: CASSPQGAGYEQYF.